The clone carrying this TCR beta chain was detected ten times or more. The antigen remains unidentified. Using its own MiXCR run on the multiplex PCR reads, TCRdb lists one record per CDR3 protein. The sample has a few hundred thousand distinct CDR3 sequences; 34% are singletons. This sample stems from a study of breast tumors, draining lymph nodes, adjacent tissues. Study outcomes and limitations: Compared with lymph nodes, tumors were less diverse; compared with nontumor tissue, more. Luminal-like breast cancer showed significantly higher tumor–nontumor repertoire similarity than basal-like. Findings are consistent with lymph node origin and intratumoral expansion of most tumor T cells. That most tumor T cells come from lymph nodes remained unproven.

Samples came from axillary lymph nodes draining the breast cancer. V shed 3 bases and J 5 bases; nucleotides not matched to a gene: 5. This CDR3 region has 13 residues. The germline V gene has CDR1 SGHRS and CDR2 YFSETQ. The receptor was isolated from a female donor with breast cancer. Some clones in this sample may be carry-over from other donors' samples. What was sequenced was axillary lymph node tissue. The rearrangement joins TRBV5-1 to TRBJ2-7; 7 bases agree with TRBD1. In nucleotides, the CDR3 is TGCGCCAGCAGCTCGACAGGGTTCCACGAGCAGTACTTC. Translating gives CASSSTGFHEQYF. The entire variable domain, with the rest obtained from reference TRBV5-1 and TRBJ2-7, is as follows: KAGVTQTPRYLIKTRGQQVTLSCSPISGHRSVSWYQQTPGQGLQFLFEYFSETQRNKGNFPGRFSGRQFSNSRSEMNVSTLELGDSALYLCASSSTGFHEQYFGPGTRLTVT.